One and the same sample provided the 31 T cell receptor beta chains below, sequenced in a study of cytomegalovirus exposure and HLA in healthy donors. Here immunoSEQ multiplex PCR was the method, and the copy in TCRdb shows in-frame clones only, minus some. The sample carries about 140,000 clones, more than 75% recorded once. The material sequenced was PBMCs. The receptors were gathered from a man aged 18 to 30 in good health and CMV-seropositive.

V and J are TRBV27 and TRBJ2-1; 8 bases fit TRBD1. The CDR3 runs 15 residues. V shed 5 bases, J shed 8 bases, and the junction held 11 bases outside the gene matches. Germline V gives CDR1 MNHEY, CDR2 SMNVEV (reference sequence). CDR3 sequence: CASSPMGGQDDEQFF. CDR3 in DNA: TGTGCCAGCAGTCCAATGGGGGGACAGGACGATGAGCAGTTCTTC.

The chain is built from TRBV7-9 and TRBJ2-1; 8 positions match TRBD2. This CDR3 has 14 residues. From germline, CDR1 is SEHNR and CDR2 FQNEAQ (reference sequence). The V segment lost 5 bases and the J segment 7 bases; nucleotides outside the gene matches: 7. For the CDR3, the DNA is TGTGCCAGCAGCGCGGGACTAGGGCTAAATGAGCAGTTCTTC. This codes for CASSAGLGLNEQFF.

This clone was picked up a small number of times. The V call is TRBV7-2, the J call TRBJ2-5; a possible D gene is TRBD1 (6 bases). The CDR3 totals 14 residues. CDR1 is SGHTA and CDR2 is FQGNSA in the germline V gene. The V gene lost 2 bases and the J gene lost 2 bases, with 9 bases spanning the gap. For the CDR3, the DNA is TGTGCCAGCAGCTTATACAGGGAACAAGAGACCCAGTACTTC. This translates into CASSLYREQETQYF.

The gene calls are TRBV28 and TRBJ2-1; 8 bases map to TRBD2. The CDR3 has 11 amino acids. The junction had 8 bases not matched to a gene; V was cut back by 6 bases and J by 16 bases. CDR1 is MDHEN, CDR2 SYDVKM, per germline. The CDR3 is CASRMGLVTFF. CDR3 nucleotides: TGTGCCAGCAGAATGGGACTAGTCACCTTCTTC.

This clone was picked up a small number of times. The chain carries TRBV2 and TRBJ2-1; possible D gene TRBD1, 8 bases. The CDR3 covers 13 residues. The V gene lost 4 bases and the J gene lost 9 bases, with 13 bases spanning the gap. Germline V gene sequence: CDR1 SNHLY, CDR2 FYNNEI. CDR3 in DNA: TGTGCCAGCAGTGTCAACAGGGGGGGTGAGCAGTTCTTC. Its protein product is CASSVNRGGEQFF.

This chain joins TRBV7-6 and TRBJ1-5, with D hard to call. The germline gives CDR1 SGHVS, CDR2 FNYEAQ. The CDR3 totals 13 residues. Deletions cut 0 bases from V and 4 bases from J, with 4 bases between. CDR3 coding DNA: TGTGCCAGCAGCTTAGCCCCGAATCAGCCCCAGCATTTT. This translates into CASSLAPNQPQHF. The entire variable domain, with the rest obtained from reference TRBV7-6 and TRBJ1-5, is as follows: GAGVSQSPRYKVTKRGQDVALRCDPISGHVSLYWYRQALGQGPEFLTYFNYEAQQDKSGLPNDRFSAERPEGSISTLTIQRTEQRDSAMYRCASSLAPNQPQHFGDGTRLSIL.

The chain uses TRBV27 and TRBJ2-1; weak D call: TRBD2 (6 bases). Germline CDR1 and CDR2: MNHEY and SMNVEV (reference sequence). The CDR3 contains 13 residues. V gave up 3 bases and J gave up 6 bases, with 9 bases separating them. In DNA form, the CDR3 reads TGTGCCAGCAGTTTCGGGACTTTCAATGAGCAGTTCTTC. It specifies CASSFGTFNEQFF.

The V gene is TRBV7-9, the J gene TRBJ2-7; possible D gene TRBD2, 5 bases. Trimming removed 7 bases from V and 0 bases from J, with 16 bases in between. CDR1 is SEHNR and CDR2 is FQNEAQ in the germline V gene (reference sequence). The CDR3 is 15 amino acids. CDR3 region: CASTTSRGSSYEQYF. CDR3 in DNA: TGTGCCAGCACCACATCGCGAGGGAGCTCCTACGAGCAGTACTTC.

This rearrangement joins TRBV2 to TRBJ2-3, with 7 bases lining up with TRBD1. This CDR3 comprises 14 residues. J gave up 2 bases and V 5 bases, and 4 bases lay outside the gene matches. Germline V lookup: CDR1 SNHLY, CDR2 FYNNEI. The CDR3 DNA reads TGTGCCAGCAGTAGACAGGGATACACAGATACGCAGTATTTT. Amino acid sequence: CASSRQGYTDTQYF.

The chain joins TRBV9 to TRBJ1-2, with 9 bases matching TRBD1. From germline, CDR1 is SGDLS and CDR2 YYNGEE. CDR3 size: 15 residues. Trimming cost V 0 bases and J 4 bases; bases outside gene matches: 4. The CDR3 nucleotides are TGTGCCAGCAGCGTAGTGGGGACAGGGAGCTATGGCTACACCTTC. Translating it yields CASSVVGTGSYGYTF.

The chain carries TRBV11-3 and TRBJ2-5; TRBD2 matches at 9 bases. V shed 2 bases and J 1 base; nucleotides not matched to a gene: 5. The CDR3 is made up of 16 amino acids. Germline CDR1 SGHNT, CDR2 YENEEA. CDR3 protein: CASSLTGTSSQETQYF. In DNA, the CDR3 is TGTGCCAGCAGCTTAACCGGGACTAGCAGCCAAGAGACCCAGTACTTC.

The rearrangement uses TRBV29-1 and TRBJ1-2; tentative D call: TRBD1 (5 bases). This CDR3 region has 15 residues. The ends were cut back, 4 bases at V and 8 bases at J, with 23 bases in the middle. Germline CDR1 is SQVTM and CDR2 is ANQGSEA. CDR3 in DNA: TGCAGCGTTGCGGCTCCGGGACTCTGGGCCGAGGGCTACACCTTC. This codes for CSVAAPGLWAEGYTF.

The J gene is TRBJ2-1, the V gene TRBV9; D is uncertain. This CDR3 is 16 amino acids long. V was trimmed by 0 bases and J by 5 bases, leaving 15 bases between them. The V gene's germline CDR1 is SGDLS and CDR2 YYNGEE. The chain's CDR3 is CASSVAWSHLNNEQFF. The CDR3 DNA reads as TGTGCCAGCAGCGTAGCGTGGAGTCACCTAAACAATGAGCAGTTCTTC. Based on the CDR3 plus reference TRBV9 and TRBJ2-1, the full variable domain is DSGVTQTPKHLITATGQRVTLRCSPRSGDLSVYWYQQSLDQGLQFLIQYYNGEERAKGNILERFSAQQFPDLHSELNLSSLELGDSALYFCASSVAWSHLNNEQFFGPGTRLTVL.

J is TRBJ1-2 and V is TRBV19; 9 positions agree with TRBD1. This CDR3 has 16 residues. The V gene's germline CDR1 is LNHDA and CDR2 SQIVND (reference sequence). Trimming at V came to 1 base and at J to 4 bases, leaving 7 bases not matched to a gene. CDR3 loop: CASSIAWLGQGYGYTF. As DNA, the CDR3 is TGTGCCAGTAGTATAGCCTGGTTGGGACAGGGCTATGGCTACACCTTC.

The gene calls are TRBV19 and TRBJ2-1, with 7 positions matching TRBD2. Germline lookup yields CDR1 LNHDA and CDR2 SQIVND (reference sequence). The CDR3 has 15 residues. Trimming took 8 bases from V and 3 from J; bases not matched to a gene: 10. In DNA form, the CDR3 reads TGTGCCAGTCAATATGGCGGGAGTCGCTACAATGAGCAGTTCTTC. Amino acid sequence: CASQYGGSRYNEQFF.

This chain joins TRBV18 and TRBJ2-2, with TRBD1 as a possible D gene (5 bases). From germline, CDR1 is KGHSH and CDR2 LQKENI. V lost 1 base and J lost 5, with 11 bases in between. The CDR3 contains 15 residues. This chain's CDR3 is CASSPRQGKTGELFF. Written as DNA, the CDR3 is TGTGCCAGCTCACCACGGCAGGGCAAGACCGGGGAGCTGTTTTTT.

This chain joins TRBV15 and TRBJ2-7; the D gene is possibly TRBD1 (6 bases). The CDR3 sequence is 13 residues long. CDR1 is LNHNV and CDR2 is YYDKDF in the germline V gene (reference sequence). With 8 bases removed from V and 2 bases from J, the gap between germline ends came to 13 bases. The CDR3 is CATSPGVAYEQYF. CDR3 coding DNA: TGTGCCACCTCCCCAGGGGTTGCCTACGAGCAGTACTTC.

V is TRBV15 and J is TRBJ2-7; weak D call: TRBD2 (7 bases). Trimming pared 6 bases from V and 4 bases from J, leaving 19 bases between. Germline V gene sequence: CDR1 LNHNV, CDR2 YYDKDF (reference sequence). The CDR3 spans 15 residues. In DNA, the CDR3 is TGTGCCACCAGAGCAAACACAGGGAGGGGATACGAGCAGTACTTC. Protein sequence: CATRANTGRGYEQYF.

The genes are TRBV2 and TRBJ2-5, with TRBD2 matching over 11 bases. Germline V gene sequence: CDR1 SNHLY, CDR2 FYNNEI. The ends lost 9 bases at V and 5 bases at J; junction bases unmatched: 5. The CDR3 is made up of 13 amino acids. Here the CDR3 reads CASGGLAGETQYF. CDR3 sequence (DNA): TGTGCCAGTGGAGGACTAGCGGGCGAGACCCAGTACTTC.

The chain has TRBV4-1 and TRBJ2-5, with D maybe TRBD2 (6 bases). CDR1 MGHRA and CDR2 YSYEKL come from the germline V gene. The CDR3 is made up of 16 amino acids. V was trimmed by 0 bases and J by 4 bases, leaving 15 bases between them. The CDR3 DNA is TGCGCCAGCAGCCAAGATGGCTGGGGGACTGTAGAGACCCAGTACTTC. Its protein product is CASSQDGWGTVETQYF.

This clone was observed a few times. This sequence joins TRBV6-5 and TRBJ2-7; 8 nucleotides align to TRBD2. Germline V gene sequence: CDR1 MNHEY, CDR2 SVGAGI. The CDR3 spans 11 residues. V lost 5 bases to trimming and J lost 9 bases; unmatched junction nucleotides: 3. The CDR3 is CASSPRGGQYF. The DNA of the CDR3 is TGTGCCAGCAGTCCCCGGGGGGGGCAGTACTTC.

The chain couples TRBV27 to TRBJ2-1; 10 nucleotides match TRBD2. Germline V CDR1 and CDR2: MNHEY, SMNVEV (reference sequence). The CDR3 sequence is 14 residues long. J gave up 4 bases and V 7 bases, and 4 bases lay outside the gene matches. The CDR3, as DNA: TGTGCCAGCAAGCTAGCGGGAGTTTACAATGAGCAGTTCTTC. It specifies CASKLAGVYNEQFF.

J is TRBJ2-5 and V is TRBV5-1; the D gene is possibly TRBD2 (5 bases). Germline values: CDR1 SGHRS, CDR2 YFSETQ. This CDR3 comprises 16 residues. Deletions cut 0 bases from V and 5 bases from J, with 17 bases between. In nucleotides, the CDR3 is TGCGCCAGCAGCTTGGCCAAGAGGGTAGAAGGGGAGACCCAGTACTTC. Translating it yields CASSLAKRVEGETQYF.

This sequence joins TRBV19 and TRBJ1-5, with a tentative D call TRBD1 (5 bases). The CDR3 has 19 amino acids. Trimming shortened V by 4 bases and J by 4 bases, and 26 bases separated the two germline ends. The V gene's germline CDR1 is LNHDA and CDR2 SQIVND (reference sequence). CDR3 in amino acids: CASSRVGGRGRGENQPQHF. The DNA of the CDR3 is TGTGCCAGTAGTAGGGTTGGTGGGAGGGGCCGCGGGGAAAATCAGCCCCAGCATTTT.

V usage is TRBV9 and J usage is TRBJ1-4; tentatively, D is TRBD1 (5 bases). The CDR3 is 14 residues long. The germline V gene encodes CDR1 SGDLS and CDR2 YYNGEE. Trimming stripped 7 bases from V and 4 bases from J, with 14 bases between. The CDR3 reads CASGGGMSNEKLFF. In DNA form, the CDR3 reads TGTGCCAGCGGTGGGGGGATGAGTAATGAAAAACTGTTTTTT.

V and J are TRBV18 and TRBJ2-7, with 7 bases identical to TRBD1. Germline CDR1 KGHSH, CDR2 LQKENI. The CDR3 is 13 amino acids. Trimming removed 3 bases from V and 6 bases from J; junction bases left unmatched: 5. CDR3 nucleotides: TGTGCCAGCTCACCGGGACAGTACACCGAGCAGTACTTC. Translation: CASSPGQYTEQYF.

The V gene is TRBV13, the J gene TRBJ1-2; the match to TRBD1 covers 7 bases. The V and J ends lost 3 bases and 4 bases, in that order; junction bases with no gene match: 8. The CDR3 sequence is 15 residues long. Germline V gene lookup returns CDR1 PRHDT and CDR2 FYEKMQ (reference sequence). The chain's CDR3 is CASSLGLQGFYGYTF. CDR3 bases: TGTGCCAGCAGCTTGGGGTTACAGGGGTTCTATGGCTACACCTTC.

The rearrangement uses TRBV25-1 and TRBJ1-2, with 7 bases identical to TRBD1. The J segment lost 3 bases and the V segment lost 8 bases, leaving 9 bases of the junction unmatched. CDR1 and CDR2 from the germline V gene are MGHDK and SYGVNS. CDR3 length equals 14 residues. For the CDR3, the DNA is TGTGCCAGCTCACAGGGGAGAGATTACTATGGCTACACCTTC. Encoded protein: CASSQGRDYYGYTF.

The chain combines TRBV27 with TRBJ2-7, with 9 bases lining up with TRBD1. Germline V gene sequence: CDR1 MNHEY, CDR2 SMNVEV (reference sequence). CDR3 length: 16 residues. J was trimmed by 6 bases and V by 3 bases; bases with no gene match: 12. The CDR3 loop reads CASSFSPGQGSSEQYF. In DNA form, the CDR3 reads TGTGCCAGCAGTTTTTCCCCCGGACAGGGGTCGAGCGAGCAGTACTTC.

CDR3 loop: CASSPGQVGVETQYF. In DNA form, the CDR3 reads TGCGCCAGCAGCCCCGGACAGGTCGGGGTGGAGACCCAGTACTTC. The chain recombines TRBV5-1 with TRBJ2-5; 7 bases map to TRBD1. CDR1 is SGHRS, CDR2 YFSETQ, per germline. The CDR3 is 15 residues long. Losses at the gene ends were 4 bases for V and 5 bases for J; bases not matched to a gene: 11.

The chain is built from TRBV2 and TRBJ2-5, with D possibly matching TRBD2 (5 bases). Trimming pared 3 bases from V and 6 bases from J, leaving 14 bases between. Germline values: CDR1 SNHLY, CDR2 FYNNEI. CDR3 size: 14 residues. CDR3 sequence (DNA): TGTGCCAGCAGTGATAGGGAGCTGGGGAAGACCCAGTACTTC. As protein: CASSDRELGKTQYF.